This TCR beta chain was obtained from a study of cytomegalovirus exposure and HLA in healthy donors. Trimming removed 4 bases from V and 5 bases from J; junction bases left unmatched: 4. CDR3 length: 14 residues. Per the germline V gene, CDR1 is SGHVS and CDR2 is FNYEAQ. This clone was picked up many times. 13 Jbeta primers and 60 Vbeta primers were used for the PCR. Sequenced by immunoSEQ multiplex PCR; TCRdb stores in-frame clones only, minus some. The sample has nearly 95,000 clones; more than 70% are singletons. This receptor was obtained from a woman in her 40s in good health and CMV-seronegative. V usage is TRBV7-6 and J usage is TRBJ2-1; TRBD1 matches at 8 bases. The sequencing input was PBMCs. CDR3 in DNA: TGTGCCAGCAGCTATTCACAGGGGGACAATGAGCAGTTCTTC. As protein: CASSYSQGDNEQFF.